Shown below are 25 T cell receptor beta chains from a single sample sequenced in a study of T cells in Graves' hyperthyroidism and ophthalmopathy. TCR beta CDR3 regions were amplified from RNA. A first-round RT-PCR of the TCR CDR3 used the HTBI primer set. TCRdb reprocessed the multiplex PCR reads via MiXCR and lists one record per CDR3 protein. There are around 500,000 distinct CDR3 sequences in the sample; 14% occur only once, and approximately 14% lies in the top ten. Sequences were obtained from blood. The receptors come from a woman between 40 and 50 years old with Graves' hyperthyroidism.

This clonotype was seen more than once but under ten times. The rearrangement uses TRBV19 and TRBJ2-3, with D maybe TRBD1 (5 bases). The CDR3 runs to 15 residues. Deletions cut 7 bases from V and 3 bases from J, with 17 bases between. The germline gives CDR1 LNHDA, CDR2 SQIVND (reference sequence). The CDR3 loop reads CASTFNHRQTDTQYF. Here the CDR3 DNA reads TGTGCCAGTACATTTAACCACCGACAGACAGATACGCAGTATTTT.

At least ten counts were recorded for this clonotype. This CDR3 is CASSYWSGSVGNQPQHF. The CDR3 bases are TGTGCCAGCAGTTACTGGTCGGGATCTGTCGGCAATCAGCCCCAGCATTTT. The chain carries TRBV6-2 or TRBV6-3 and TRBJ1-5; D is unclear. The CDR3 has 17 residues. Germline V lookup: CDR1 MNHEY, CDR2 SVGEGT. Trimming pared 1 base from V and 2 bases from J, leaving 15 bases between.

Ten or more counts support this clonotype. The chain has TRBV28 and TRBJ2-1; unclear D gene. The V end lost 3 bases, the J end lost 5 bases, and 20 bases lay between the germline ends. Germline CDR1 reads MDHEN; CDR2 reads SYDVKM. CDR3 length: 17 amino acids. The CDR3 DNA follows: TGTGCCAGCAGTTTTCTCTTGGAAACGCCGACGGACAATGAGCAGTTCTTC. It codes for CASSFLLETPTDNEQFF.

This clonotype was seen at least ten times. The rearrangement uses TRBV11-2 and TRBJ2-1; TRBD2 agrees at 8 bases. This CDR3 is 18 amino acids long. Germline V gene sequence: CDR1 SGHAT, CDR2 FQNNGV. With V trimmed by 4 bases and J by 10 bases, 21 bases remained unmatched. CDR3: CASSSPGGLAGPSGEQFF. In DNA, the CDR3 is TGTGCCAGCAGCTCCCCTGGGGGGCTAGCGGGTCCCTCTGGGGAGCAGTTCTTC.

The chain combines TRBV7-9 with TRBJ2-3; D gene unclear. CDR1 is SEHNR and CDR2 is FQNEAQ in the germline V gene (reference sequence). There are 15 residues in the CDR3. The V end was cut by 1 base, the J end by 0 bases, with 8 bases between. The CDR3 region has the DNA TGTGCCAGCAGCTTAGTTATCGCAAGCACAGATACGCAGTATTTT. Its protein product is CASSLVIASTDTQYF.

This clonotype was seen a handful of times. This chain links TRBV20-1 with TRBJ1-5; D is undetermined. This CDR3 spans 15 amino acids. Germline lookup yields CDR1 DFQATT and CDR2 SNEGSKA (reference sequence). The germline V and J ends were trimmed by 4 bases and 5 bases, with 18 bases remaining between them. CDR3 protein: CSATYKGFGYQPQHF. DNA for the CDR3: TGCAGTGCTACCTATAAGGGTTTTGGGTATCAGCCCCAGCATTTT.

There are a few counts of this clonotype. With a much larger clone just one base away, this may be a read error. In DNA, the CDR3 is TGTGCCAGCAGCCAAGTCGGGACTTCTCCCAAGCAGTACTTC. Amino acid sequence: CASSQVGTSPKQYF. V gene TRBV3-1 combines with J gene TRBJ2-7, with a tentative D call TRBD2 (6 bases). V lost 1 base and J lost 8, with 15 bases in between. There are 14 residues in the CDR3. Per germline, CDR1 LGHDT and CDR2 YNNKEL (reference sequence).

This clonotype was picked up many times. The chain couples TRBV18 to TRBJ1-1; D may be TRBD1 (5 bases). Germline V gene sequence: CDR1 KGHSH, CDR2 LQKENI. Trimming took off 2 bases at V and 0 bases at J, with 19 bases between the two ends. The CDR3 consists of 18 residues. The CDR3 protein is CASSPFSGPLSMNTEAFF. The CDR3 DNA is TGTGCCAGCTCACCATTTTCGGGACCGCTGTCCATGAACACTGAAGCTTTCTTT. The whole variable domain, filled in from reference TRBV18 and TRBJ1-1, reads NAGVMQNPRHLVRRRGQEARLRCSPMKGHSHVYWYRQLPEEGLKFMVYLQKENIIDESGMPKERFSAEFPKEGPSILRIQQVVRGDSAAYFCASSPFSGPLSMNTEAFFGQGTRLTVV.

This clonotype appeared many times. The V gene is TRBV11-2, the J gene TRBJ1-2; D may be TRBD1 (6 bases). CDR1 SGHAT and CDR2 FQNNGV come from the germline V gene. This CDR3 is built from 13 residues. The germline V and J ends were trimmed by 4 bases and 5 bases, with 11 bases remaining between them. The CDR3 region is CASSSTGRYGYTF. The CDR3 DNA reads TGTGCCAGCAGCTCGACAGGCAGATATGGCTACACCTTC. The whole variable domain, remainder taken from reference TRBV11-2 and TRBJ1-2, is EAGVAQSPRYKIIEKRQSVAFWCNPISGHATLYWYQQILGQGPKLLIQFQNNGVVDDSQLPKDRFSAERLKGVDSTLKIQPAKLEDSAVYLCASSSTGRYGYTFGSGTRLTVV.

This clonotype has a handful of counts. The chain has TRBV5-1 and TRBJ2-7, with 7 nucleotides matching TRBD1. CDR1 and CDR2 (germline): SGHRS, YFSETQ. This CDR3 comprises 13 residues. J lost 4 bases, V lost 0 bases, and 1 base had no gene match. CDR3 sequence: CASSLETGYEQYF. CDR3 nucleotides: TGCGCCAGCAGCTTGGAGACAGGGTACGAGCAGTACTTC.

This clonotype was observed at least ten times. The gene calls are TRBV30 and TRBJ1-5, with D tentatively TRBD1 (6 bases). V was clipped by 3 bases and J by 1 base, with 13 bases between them. From germline, CDR1 is GTSNPN and CDR2 SVGIG (reference sequence). This CDR3 is built from 15 residues. CDR3 DNA sequence: TGTGCCTGGAGATCGACAGGAGGAAGCAATCAGCCCCAGCATTTT. Protein: CAWRSTGGSNQPQHF.

V is TRBV28 and J is TRBJ2-2; 15 bases line up with TRBD2. J was trimmed by 9 bases and V by 5 bases; bases with no gene match: 7. The CDR3 contains 16 residues. Germline V gives CDR1 MDHEN, CDR2 SYDVKM. The CDR3 DNA reads as TGTGCCAGCAGTCGCGGCGGGACTAGCGGGAGGTGGGAGCTGTTTTTT. Translation: CASSRGGTSGRWELFF.

This rearrangement joins TRBV5-1 to TRBJ2-7, with 7 nucleotides matching TRBD2. The ends lost 5 bases at V and 1 base at J; junction bases unmatched: 9. Germline V gives CDR1 SGHRS, CDR2 YFSETQ. CDR3 length: 15 residues. CDR3 in DNA: TGCGCCAGCAGGAGAAGTAGCGGGCCATCCTACGAGCAGTACTTC. This sequence encodes CASRRSSGPSYEQYF.

The rearrangement joins TRBV6-1 to TRBJ2-3; possibly TRBD2 for D (6 bases). The CDR3 sequence is 18 residues long. In germline, CDR1 is MNHNS, CDR2 SASEGT. Trimming left V 0 bases short and J 3 bases short, with 19 bases between. The CDR3 here is CASSEAGGRQSWTDTQYF. As DNA, the CDR3 is TGTGCCAGCAGTGAAGCGGGGGGTAGACAGTCGTGGACAGATACGCAGTATTTT.

Of note for this clonotype: The junction departs from the called germline gene at one end, perhaps through a read error. The chain joins TRBV20-1 to TRBJ1-1; D may be TRBD1 (6 bases). This CDR3 spans 12 amino acids. Germline V gene sequence: CDR1 DFQATT, CDR2 SNEGSKA (reference sequence). CDR3 nucleotides: TGCAGTGCTAGCAGGGGAGACACTGAAGCTTCCTTT. As protein: CSASRGDTEASF.

This clonotype was observed many times. This chain uses TRBV3-1 with TRBJ2-7; no reliable D call. Trimming cost V 0 bases and J 3 bases, with 6 bases left between them. CDR3 length: 13 residues. The germline gives CDR1 LGHDT, CDR2 YNNKEL (reference sequence). CDR3 in amino acids: CASSQEHIYEQYF. CDR3 nucleotide sequence: TGTGCCAGCAGCCAAGAACATATCTACGAGCAGTACTTC.

This clonotype appeared many times. In DNA, the CDR3 is TGTGCCAGCAGTGGACCCCCCTCATATACGCAGTATTTT. Translated: CASSGPPSYTQYF. This chain joins TRBV28 and TRBJ2-3; no definite D call. Between the trimmed V and J ends, which lost 5 bases and 7 bases, there was a span of 13 bases. The CDR3 is 13 residues long. Looked up from germline, CDR1 is MDHEN and CDR2 is SYDVKM.

In this sample, this clonotype turned up a few times. The chain employs TRBV27 and TRBJ2-2; perhaps TRBD2 as D (6 bases). V lost 7 bases to trimming and J lost 1 base, with 10 bases between them. Germline values: CDR1 MNHEY, CDR2 SMNVEV (reference sequence). CDR3 length: 14 residues. CDR3: CASTGGRNTGELFF. The CDR3 nucleotides read TGTGCCAGCACCGGGGGTCGGAACACCGGGGAGCTGTTTTTT.

The genes are TRBV3-1 and TRBJ2-2; D is possibly TRBD2 (5 bases). Between the trimmed V and J ends, which lost 6 bases and 5 bases, there was a span of 19 bases. The CDR3 sequence is 16 residues long. Germline CDR1 and CDR2: LGHDT and YNNKEL (reference sequence). The CDR3 is CASSALVSVGTGELFF. The CDR3 region has the DNA TGTGCCAGCAGTGCTTTGGTTAGCGTGGGGACCGGGGAGCTGTTTTTT.

This clonotype came up many times. This rearrangement joins TRBV12-3 or TRBV12-4 to TRBJ2-3; D assignment may be TRBD1 or TRBD2 (5 bases each). The V end lost 7 bases, the J end lost 2 bases, and 16 bases lay between the germline ends. The CDR3 is made up of 15 amino acids. The CDR3 DNA sequence: TGTGCCAGCACCCTGGGACGGGGACCCACAGATACGCAGTATTTT. Protein product: CASTLGRGPTDTQYF.

A word on this clonotype: One end of the junction fails to match germline, which may point to a read error. The V call is TRBV5-1, the J call TRBJ1-5, with 9 bases matching TRBD1. Per germline, CDR1 SGHRS and CDR2 YFSETQ. The CDR3 length is 15 residues. This CDR3 is CASSLDGQGNQPQHF. The CDR3 nucleotides are TGCGCCAGCAGTTTGGACGGACAGGGGAATCAGCCCCAGCATTTT.

The table lists this clonotype with many counts. The CDR3 sequence is CASSPGLRDYGYTF. CDR3 coding DNA: TGTGCCAGCAGTCCCGGGTTAAGGGACTATGGCTACACCTTC. This chain joins TRBV12-3 or TRBV12-4 and TRBJ1-2, with D hard to call. V was clipped by 5 bases and J by 3 bases, with 13 bases between them. The CDR3 spans 14 residues.

In this sample, this clonotype turned up many times. The chain combines TRBV28 with TRBJ2-2; 9 bases are shared with TRBD1. The V gene end was trimmed by 10 bases and the J gene end by 5 bases; junction bases not matched to a gene: 8. Per the germline V gene, CDR1 is MDHEN and CDR2 is SYDVKM. The CDR3 is 14 amino acids. Here the CDR3 DNA reads TGTGCCACCTTTCCGGGACAGGGAACCGGGGAGCTGTTTTTT. Residues: CATFPGQGTGELFF.

The V and J genes are TRBV9 and TRBJ2-3; D is unclear. CDR1 and CDR2 (germline): SGDLS, YYNGEE. Trimming removed 3 bases at V and 3 bases at J, with 8 bases between. The CDR3 covers 13 residues. As DNA, the CDR3 is TGTGCCAGCAGCGCCGACGATACAGATACGCAGTATTTT. Its protein product is CASSADDTDTQYF.

The table lists this clonotype with many counts. The V gene is TRBV2, the J gene TRBJ2-5; no clear D gene. The germline V gene encodes CDR1 SNHLY and CDR2 FYNNEI. The length of the CDR3 is 13 residues. V lost 1 base to trimming and J lost 5 bases, with 8 bases between them. The CDR3 sequence is CASSEVPRETQYF. In nucleotides, the CDR3 is TGTGCCAGCAGTGAAGTCCCCCGGGAGACCCAGTACTTC.